The present T cell receptor (beta chain) was sequenced within a study of blood T cell repertoires in COVID-19. Study background: The United States, Italy and Spain supplied acute and convalescent COVID-19 samples. Sample material is recorded as cDNA or gDNA derived from T cells, B-cell-depleted T cells, or PBMCs.

The CDR3 contains 17 residues. V shed 1 base and J 2 bases; nucleotides not matched to a gene: 9. CDR1 and CDR2 from the germline V gene are SGHRS and YFSETQ. Authors' processing steps: By means of reference gene primer amplification, nucleated cell counts were estimated. Repertoires were generated with immunoSEQ multiplex PCR, while TCRdb's copy carries only in-frame clones and drops some. The V and J calls and clone size are taken from that table; D and trimming were inferred from the DNA. The sample yields 650,000 to 800,000 clones, 85% to 90% seen once. The TCR was taken from a woman aged 18-29 years with acute or convalescent COVID-19. Input material: peripheral blood. The chain links TRBV5-1 to TRBJ1-2, with TRBD1 matching over 9 bases. CDR3 sequence: CASSLRPGQGGNYGYTF. The CDR3 DNA reads TGCGCCAGCAGCTTGCGACCGGGACAGGGTGGGAACTATGGCTACACCTTC.